A single sample gave rise to the 19 T cell receptor beta chains below, sequenced in a study of cytomegalovirus exposure and HLA in healthy donors. PCR was performed using 60 Vbeta and 13 Jbeta primers. Here immunoSEQ multiplex PCR was the method, and the copy in TCRdb shows in-frame clones only, minus some. The sample contains about 160,000 clones, 75% to 90% of which appear only once. The sequenced sample was PBMCs. These receptors were obtained from a man aged 25-40 years in good health and CMV-seronegative.

This clone was found a few times. The rearrangement uses TRBV7-3 and TRBJ1-1; possibly TRBD1 for D (5 bases). The CDR3 sequence is 15 residues long. Looked up from germline, CDR1 is SGHTA and CDR2 is FQGTGA. Trimming took 2 bases from V and 4 from J, leaving 14 bases between them. The CDR3: CASSLRGDGGTEAFF. CDR3 in DNA: TGTGCCAGCAGCTTACGGGGGGATGGCGGCACTGAAGCTTTCTTT.

The rearrangement links TRBV5-1 to TRBJ1-3, with 7 bases fitting TRBD1. Losses at the gene ends were 4 bases for V and 3 bases for J; bases not matched to a gene: 4. The CDR3 covers 14 residues. Germline CDR1 is SGHRS and CDR2 is YFSETQ. The CDR3 loop is CASSPTGVGNTIYF. The CDR3 coding sequence is TGCGCCAGCAGCCCTACAGGGGTTGGAAACACCATATATTTT. Supplemented by reference TRBV5-1 and TRBJ1-3, the full variable domain reads KAGVTQTPRYLIKTRGQQVTLSCSPISGHRSVSWYQQTPGQGLQFLFEYFSETQRNKGNFPGRFSGRQFSNSRSEMNVSTLELGDSALYLCASSPTGVGNTIYFGEGSWLTVV.

V and J are TRBV6-4 and TRBJ1-1; D possibly corresponds to TRBD1 (6 bases). V was trimmed by 3 bases and J by 3 bases, leaving 11 bases between them. Germline CDR1 MRHNA, CDR2 SNTAGT. The CDR3 is 14 residues long. The CDR3 reads CASSEDSPDTEAFF. In DNA, the CDR3 is TGTGCCAGCAGTGAGGACAGCCCAGACACTGAAGCTTTCTTT.

The chain employs TRBV28 and TRBJ1-1, with D perhaps matching TRBD1 (5 bases). CDR1 is MDHEN, CDR2 SYDVKM, per germline. This CDR3 contains 10 residues. Trimming left V 4 bases short and J 10 bases short, with 7 bases between. The CDR3 DNA sequence: TGTGCCAGCAGTTCAGGGTTAGCTTTCTTT. Translated, it gives CASSSGLAFF.

The sample holds one count of this clone. CDR3 nucleotides: TGTGCCAGCAGCTTGGCCGGGAATAGCAATCAGCCCCAGCATTTT. This codes for CASSLAGNSNQPQHF. The genes are TRBV5-6 and TRBJ1-5; D ambiguous. Germline V gene data show CDR1 as SGHDT and CDR2 as YYEEEE. This CDR3 spans 15 amino acids. V was clipped by 0 bases and J by 0 bases, with 7 bases between them.

This chain connects TRBV29-1 to TRBJ2-1, with D perhaps TRBD1 (6 bases). Trimming removed 3 bases at V and 2 bases at J, with 11 bases between. The CDR3 is made up of 14 amino acids. Germline CDR1 and CDR2: SQVTM and ANQGSEA. The CDR3 here is CSVDLRDTYNEQFF. CDR3 bases: TGCAGCGTTGATCTCCGGGACACCTACAATGAGCAGTTCTTC.

The chain uses TRBV7-9 and TRBJ2-7; 8 nucleotides line up with TRBD1. CDR1 SEHNR and CDR2 FQNEAQ come from the germline V gene (reference sequence). Trimming cost V 4 bases and J 3 bases; bases outside gene matches: 8. This CDR3 is 15 amino acids long. The CDR3 here is CASSSSGTGGYEQYF. The CDR3 nucleotides are TGTGCCAGCAGCTCTTCCGGGACAGGCGGCTACGAGCAGTACTTC.

CDR3 amino acids: CASSPRRGGQNTGELFF. CDR3 in DNA: TGTGCCAGCAGCCCCCGGCGAGGCGGTCAGAACACCGGGGAGCTGTTTTTT. This chain links TRBV7-2 with TRBJ2-2; D gene uncertain. This CDR3 comprises 17 residues. Germline loops: CDR1 SGHTA, CDR2 FQGNSA. The V and J ends lost 5 bases and 1 base respectively, with 17 bases between them.

This chain joins TRBV9 and TRBJ2-7; 8 positions agree with TRBD1. With V trimmed by 4 bases and J by 4 bases, 7 bases remained unmatched. The germline gives CDR1 SGDLS, CDR2 YYNGEE. The CDR3 sequence is 14 residues long. CDR3: CASSPTGADYEQYF. The CDR3 DNA is TGTGCCAGCAGCCCGACAGGGGCGGATTACGAGCAGTACTTC.

The rearrangement links TRBV9 to TRBJ2-1; 9 nucleotides align to TRBD1. V lost 7 bases and J lost 8; bases outside the gene matches: 16. The CDR3 is made up of 16 amino acids. Germline-derived CDR1 and CDR2 are SGDLS and YYNGEE. CDR3 sequence reads: CASVETGTGPSDEQFF. CDR3 sequence (DNA): TGTGCCAGCGTTGAGACCGGGACAGGGCCATCAGATGAGCAGTTCTTC.

The count of this clone is one. The chain couples TRBV5-1 to TRBJ1-3, with 10 nucleotides matching TRBD1. The CDR3 loop spans 18 amino acids. Trimming took 4 bases from V and 2 from J; bases not matched to a gene: 12. CDR1 is SGHRS and CDR2 is YFSETQ in the germline V gene. The CDR3: CASSPAGTGEPTGNTIYF. The CDR3 nucleotides read TGCGCCAGCAGCCCTGCTGGGACAGGGGAGCCCACTGGAAACACCATATATTTT.

This chain connects TRBV6-5 to TRBJ1-2; the match to TRBD1 covers 9 bases. The CDR3 extends over 14 amino acids. Germline loops: CDR1 MNHEY, CDR2 SVGAGI. V lost 6 bases and J lost 4; bases outside the gene matches: 6. CDR3: CASRPGQGGYGYTF. Here the CDR3 DNA reads TGTGCCAGCAGACCGGGACAGGGTGGCTATGGCTACACCTTC.

This clone was picked up one time. This chain links TRBV6-6 with TRBJ1-1; D gene unclear. The CDR3 is 12 amino acids. Trimming stripped 6 bases from V and 8 bases from J, with 13 bases between. Germline assignment: CDR1 MNHNY and CDR2 SVGAGI (reference sequence). CDR3 DNA: TGTGCCAGCAGAACCGTACCTGAGGAAGCTTTCTTT. It translates to CASRTVPEEAFF.

Here the CDR3 DNA reads TGCGCCAGCAGGACGTCAGGCTCGAATAATTCACCCCTCCACTTT. Translated: CASRTSGSNNSPLHF. The rearrangement links TRBV4-3 to TRBJ1-6; D remains unclear. Trimming shortened V by 6 bases and J by 5 bases, and 14 bases separated the two germline ends. The CDR3 is 15 residues long. Germline CDR1 is LGHNA and CDR2 is YSLEER.

The genes are TRBV11-2 and TRBJ2-2; 8 bases match TRBD2. Germline V gene data show CDR1 as SGHAT and CDR2 as FQNNGV. There are 15 residues in the CDR3. Losses at the gene ends were 5 bases for V and 7 bases for J; bases not matched to a gene: 9. The CDR3 nucleotides read TGTGCCAGCAGCCCGGCGGGGGGCGGGGGCGGGGAGCTGTTTTTT. It yields the protein CASSPAGGGGGELFF.

In DNA form, the CDR3 reads TGTGCCAGCAGCTTACAGGGGGCGCGGTTAGGCCACGAGCAGTACTTC. The encoded protein is CASSLQGARLGHEQYF. V usage is TRBV5-4 and J usage is TRBJ2-7, with TRBD1 identical over 9 bases. There are 16 residues in the CDR3. The germline V gene encodes CDR1 SGHNT and CDR2 YYREEE (reference sequence). Germline trimming cut 2 bases from V and 5 bases from J; bases unmatched to any gene: 11.

This chain connects TRBV10-1 to TRBJ2-3; 13 positions match TRBD2. V gave up 6 bases and J gave up 6 bases; unmatched junction bases: 12. CDR1 is WNHNN and CDR2 is SYGVQD in the germline V gene (reference sequence). The CDR3 runs to 17 residues. The CDR3: CASSPGTSGTSGDTQYF. CDR3 nucleotide sequence: TGCGCCAGCAGCCCCGGGACTAGCGGGACCTCCGGGGATACGCAGTATTTT.

The table lists this clone with a count of one. The genes are TRBV18 and TRBJ2-3; D is undetermined. Looked up from germline, CDR1 is KGHSH and CDR2 is LQKENI. Trimming pared 6 bases from V and 0 bases from J, leaving 16 bases between. The length of the CDR3 is 16 residues. The CDR3: CASSRKESVSTDTQYF. The CDR3 DNA sequence: TGTGCCAGCTCCCGGAAGGAAAGCGTAAGCACAGATACGCAGTATTTT.

The V gene is TRBV2, the J gene TRBJ1-5; perhaps TRBD1 as D (5 bases). CDR3 length equals 15 residues. Trimming took off 3 bases at V and 0 bases at J, with 9 bases between the two ends. CDR1 is SNHLY, CDR2 FYNNEI, per germline. In nucleotides, the CDR3 is TGTGCCAGCAGTGATCCGGGGGATAGCAATCAGCCCCAGCATTTT. It is translated as CASSDPGDSNQPQHF.